One and the same sample provided the 2 T cell receptor beta chains below, sequenced in a study of cytomegalovirus exposure and HLA in healthy donors. With 60 Vbeta and 13 Jbeta primers, the PCR was carried out. Assay: immunoSEQ multiplex PCR; the TCRdb copy retains only in-frame clones and omits some. The data show around 90,000 clones, about 80% seen once. Sequenced sample: PBMCs. The receptor source for this set is a male donor in good health and CMV-seropositive.

This rearrangement joins TRBV19 to TRBJ1-2; 7 bases agree with TRBD1. CDR3 length equals 12 residues. Germline CDR1 reads LNHDA; CDR2 reads SQIVND (reference sequence). V was pared by 4 bases and J by 8 bases, with 4 bases of the junction left unmatched. CDR3 amino acids: CASSKTGVGYTF. The CDR3 DNA reads as TGTGCCAGTAGTAAAACAGGGGTCGGCTACACCTTC.

V gene TRBV9 combines with J gene TRBJ1-5, with D unclear. V lost 0 bases and J lost 6, with 7 bases in between. The CDR3 consists of 13 residues. The V gene's germline CDR1 is SGDLS and CDR2 YYNGEE. The CDR3 sequence: CASSVGSGQPQHF. The CDR3, as DNA: TGTGCCAGCAGCGTAGGGAGCGGTCAGCCCCAGCATTTT.